These T cell receptor beta chains were read from a single sample in a study of identical twins. TCRdb redid the calling of the 5' RACE reads with MiXCR, one entry per CDR3 protein. The sample comprises 1.5 million to 2 million distinct CDR3 sequences, about 32% of which are singletons, and about 0.27% rests with the top ten. Sequencing used cord blood. The receptors here all came from a newborn girl in good health. CDR3s include the opening cysteine and the closing phenylalanine or tryptophan. Each record gives: V gene, J gene, clone size, D gene, CDR3 protein, CDR3 DNA. The D gene is left open where the match is weak. Expanded clones are given a class, and other clones once, few, many or no size at all.

v_gene: TRBV10-3; j_gene: TRBJ2-5; abundance: many; d_gene: TRBD1; CDR3aa: CAIRTGETQYF; CDR3nt: TGTGCCATCAGGACAGGGGAGACCCAGTACTTC
v_gene: TRBV7-2; j_gene: TRBJ2-1; abundance: -; d_gene: -; CDR3aa: CASSLGRGSLGNEQFF; CDR3nt: TGTGCCAGCAGCTTAGGTCGGGGCTCACTAGGCAATGAGCAGTTCTTC
v_gene: TRBV29-1; j_gene: TRBJ2-3; abundance: many; d_gene: TRBD1; CDR3aa: CSALSRDSFSGDTQYF; CDR3nt: TGCAGCGCGCTGTCCCGGGACAGTTTCTCCGGAGATACGCAGTATTTT
v_gene: TRBV6-1; j_gene: TRBJ1-2; abundance: many; d_gene: -; CDR3aa: CASSEPPNYGYTF; CDR3nt: TGTGCCAGCAGTGAACCCCCTAACTATGGCTACACCTTC
v_gene: TRBV11-2; j_gene: TRBJ2-5; abundance: -; d_gene: -; CDR3aa: CASIHRGETQYF; CDR3nt: TGTGCCAGCATCCATAGGGGAGAGACCCAGTACTTC
v_gene: TRBV15; j_gene: TRBJ2-4; abundance: -; d_gene: TRBD2; CDR3aa: CATSIGGGSALAKNIQYF; CDR3nt: TGTGCCACCAGCATTGGGGGGGGTTCGGCCTTAGCCAAAAACATTCAGTACTTC
v_gene: TRBV25-1; j_gene: TRBJ2-5; abundance: few; d_gene: -; CDR3aa: CASSPGVGVGTQYF; CDR3nt: TGTGCCAGCAGTCCAGGAGTGGGAGTCGGGACCCAGTACTTC
v_gene: TRBV7-9; j_gene: TRBJ1-2; abundance: -; d_gene: -; CDR3aa: CASSAEGVGCGYTF; CDR3nt: TGTGCCAGCAGCGCAGAGGGAGTAGGTTGTGGCTACACCTTC
v_gene: TRBV11-1; j_gene: TRBJ2-3; abundance: few; d_gene: -; CDR3aa: CASSYNLLVYPDTQYF; CDR3nt: TGTGCCAGCAGCTACAACTTACTAGTCTATCCAGATACGCAGTATTTT
v_gene: TRBV5-1; j_gene: TRBJ2-3; abundance: -; d_gene: -; CDR3aa: CASSLVVGATDTQYF; CDR3nt: TGCGCCAGCAGCTTGGTGGTGGGGGCGACAGATACGCAGTATTTT
v_gene: TRBV7-2; j_gene: TRBJ1-6; abundance: -; d_gene: TRBD1; CDR3aa: CASSLEGTANSPLHF; CDR3nt: TGTGCCAGCAGCTTAGAGGGGACAGCGAATTCACCCCTCCACTTT
v_gene: TRBV5-1; j_gene: TRBJ2-3; abundance: many; d_gene: -; CDR3aa: CASSLEDRYTDTQYF; CDR3nt: TGCGCCAGCAGCTTGGAGGACAGATACACAGATACGCAGTATTTT
v_gene: TRBV5-1; j_gene: TRBJ2-1; abundance: many; d_gene: TRBD1; CDR3aa: CASSLGQGFGEQFF; CDR3nt: TGCGCCAGCAGCTTGGGACAGGGGTTTGGCGAGCAGTTCTTC
v_gene: TRBV6-5; j_gene: TRBJ1-2; abundance: few; d_gene: TRBD1; CDR3aa: CASSPNRDRDYYGYTF; CDR3nt: TGTGCCAGCAGTCCTAACCGGGACAGGGACTACTATGGCTACACCTTC
v_gene: TRBV28; j_gene: TRBJ2-1; abundance: -; d_gene: TRBD2; CDR3aa: CANSGASGITASYNEQFF; CDR3nt: TGTGCCAACAGTGGGGCTAGCGGTATAACCGCCTCCTACAATGAGCAGTTCTTC
v_gene: TRBV20-1; j_gene: TRBJ2-1; abundance: -; d_gene: -; CDR3aa: CSASTGSRVNEQFF; CDR3nt: TGCAGTGCTTCAACGGGGAGCAGGGTCAATGAGCAGTTCTTC
v_gene: TRBV7-9; j_gene: TRBJ2-2; abundance: -; d_gene: -; CDR3aa: CASSLAQKGHLNTGELFF; CDR3nt: TGTGCCAGCAGCTTAGCGCAGAAGGGACATCTAAACACCGGGGAGCTGTTTTTT
v_gene: TRBV5-1; j_gene: TRBJ2-7; abundance: few; d_gene: TRBD1; CDR3aa: CASSLIYLDRALTYEQYF; CDR3nt: TGCGCCAGCAGCCTAATATACCTGGACAGGGCCCTTACCTACGAGCAGTACTTC
v_gene: TRBV12-3/TRBV12-4; j_gene: TRBJ2-3; abundance: few; d_gene: TRBD2; CDR3aa: CASSFFGRRTDTQYF; CDR3nt: TGTGCCAGCAGTTTCTTCGGGAGGCGCACAGATACGCAGTATTTT
v_gene: TRBV5-1; j_gene: TRBJ2-7; abundance: -; d_gene: -; CDR3aa: CASSFGRGTVYNEQYF; CDR3nt: TGCGCCAGCAGCTTTGGTAGGGGGACTGTATACAATGAGCAGTACTTC
v_gene: TRBV10-2; j_gene: TRBJ2-7; abundance: few; d_gene: -; CDR3aa: CASSESGRVEQYF; CDR3nt: TGCGCCAGCAGTGAGTCGGGCCGAGTGGAGCAGTACTTC
v_gene: TRBV7-2; j_gene: TRBJ2-3; abundance: few; d_gene: TRBD2; CDR3aa: CASSYGTIPDTQYF; CDR3nt: TGTGCCAGCAGCTACGGGACTATCCCAGATACGCAGTATTTT
v_gene: TRBV5-1; j_gene: TRBJ2-5; abundance: -; d_gene: TRBD2; CDR3aa: CASSFRTSSLETQYF; CDR3nt: TGCGCCAGCAGCTTCAGGACTAGCTCCTTGGAGACCCAGTACTTC